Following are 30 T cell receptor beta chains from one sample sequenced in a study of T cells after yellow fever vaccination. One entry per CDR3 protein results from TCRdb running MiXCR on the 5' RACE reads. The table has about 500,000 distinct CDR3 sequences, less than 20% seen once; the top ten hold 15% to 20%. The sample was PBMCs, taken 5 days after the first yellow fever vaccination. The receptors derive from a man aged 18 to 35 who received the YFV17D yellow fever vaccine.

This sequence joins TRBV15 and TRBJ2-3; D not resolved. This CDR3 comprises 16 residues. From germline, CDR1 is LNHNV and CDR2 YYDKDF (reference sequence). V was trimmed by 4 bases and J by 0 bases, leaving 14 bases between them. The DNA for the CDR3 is TGTGCCACCAGCACGTTGAATCCGGTGAGCACAGATACGCAGTATTTT. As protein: CATSTLNPVSTDTQYF.

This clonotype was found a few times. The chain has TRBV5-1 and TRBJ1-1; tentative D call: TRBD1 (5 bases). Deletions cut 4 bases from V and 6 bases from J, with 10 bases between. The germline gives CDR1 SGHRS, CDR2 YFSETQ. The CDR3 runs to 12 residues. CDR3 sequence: CASSLDIAEAFF. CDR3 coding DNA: TGCGCCAGCAGCCTGGACATAGCTGAAGCTTTCTTT.

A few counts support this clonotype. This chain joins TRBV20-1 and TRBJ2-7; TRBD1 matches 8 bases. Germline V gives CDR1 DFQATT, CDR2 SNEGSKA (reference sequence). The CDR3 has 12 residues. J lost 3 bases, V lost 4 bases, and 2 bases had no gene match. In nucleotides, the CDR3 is TGCAGTGCTAACAGGGGGGACTACGAGCAGTACTTC. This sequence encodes CSANRGDYEQYF.

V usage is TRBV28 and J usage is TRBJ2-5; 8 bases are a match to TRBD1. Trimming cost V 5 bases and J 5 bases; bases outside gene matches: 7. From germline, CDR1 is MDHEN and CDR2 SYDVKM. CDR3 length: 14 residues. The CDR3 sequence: CASSLETGVETQYF. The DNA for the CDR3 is TGTGCCAGCAGTCTCGAGACAGGGGTCGAGACCCAGTACTTC. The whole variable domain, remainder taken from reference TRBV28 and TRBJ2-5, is DVKVTQSSRYLVKRTGEKVFLECVQDMDHENMFWYRQDPGLGLRLIYFSYDVKMKEKGDIPEGYSVSREKKERFSLILESASTNQTSMYLCASSLETGVETQYFGPGTRLLVL.

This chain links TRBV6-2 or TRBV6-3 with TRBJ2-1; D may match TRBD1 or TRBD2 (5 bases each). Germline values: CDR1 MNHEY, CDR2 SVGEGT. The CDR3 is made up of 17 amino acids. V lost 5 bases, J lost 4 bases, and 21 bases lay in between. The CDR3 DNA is TGTGCCAGCAGTCCGTCCGTTTTCGGGGCACCGTACAATGAGCAGTTCTTC. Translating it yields CASSPSVFGAPYNEQFF.

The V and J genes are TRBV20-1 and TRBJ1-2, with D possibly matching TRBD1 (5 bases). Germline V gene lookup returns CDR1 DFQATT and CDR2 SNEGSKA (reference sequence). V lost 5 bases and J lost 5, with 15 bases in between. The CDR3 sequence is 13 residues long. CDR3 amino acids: CSAGGGRVYGYTF. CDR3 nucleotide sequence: TGCAGTGCTGGGGGGGGTAGGGTATATGGCTACACCTTC.

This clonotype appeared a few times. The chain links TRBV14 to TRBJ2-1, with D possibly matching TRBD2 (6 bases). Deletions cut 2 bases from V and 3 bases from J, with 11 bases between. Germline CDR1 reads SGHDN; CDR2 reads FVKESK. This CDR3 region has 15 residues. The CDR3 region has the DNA TGTGCCAGCAGCCAACCCGACGGGGGCTACAATGAGCAGTTCTTC. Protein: CASSQPDGGYNEQFF. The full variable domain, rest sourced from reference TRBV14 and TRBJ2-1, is EAGVTQFPSHSVIEKGQTVTLRCDPISGHDNLYWYRRVMGKEIKFLLHFVKESKQDESGMPNNRFLAERTGGTYSTLKVQPAELEDSGVYFCASSQPDGGYNEQFFGPGTRLTVL.

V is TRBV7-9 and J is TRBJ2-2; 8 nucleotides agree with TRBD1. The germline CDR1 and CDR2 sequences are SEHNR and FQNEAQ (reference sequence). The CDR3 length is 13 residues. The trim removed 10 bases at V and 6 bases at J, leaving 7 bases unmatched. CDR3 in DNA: TGTGCCACCCAACCAGGGGGCCCCGGGGAGCTGTTTTTT. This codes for CATQPGGPGELFF.

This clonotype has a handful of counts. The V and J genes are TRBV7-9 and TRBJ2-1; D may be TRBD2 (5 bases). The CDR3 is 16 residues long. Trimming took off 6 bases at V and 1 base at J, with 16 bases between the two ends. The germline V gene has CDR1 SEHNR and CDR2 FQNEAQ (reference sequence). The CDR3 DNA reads TGTGCCAGCAGGGGGATGGGCGGGCGATCCTACAATGAGCAGTTCTTC. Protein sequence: CASRGMGGRSYNEQFF.

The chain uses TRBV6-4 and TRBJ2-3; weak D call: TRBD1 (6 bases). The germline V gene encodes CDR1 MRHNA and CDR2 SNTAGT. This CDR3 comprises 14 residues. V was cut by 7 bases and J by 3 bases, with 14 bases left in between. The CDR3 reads CASKSGTNTDTQYF. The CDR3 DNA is TGTGCCAGCAAATCCGGGACAAATACAGATACGCAGTATTTT.

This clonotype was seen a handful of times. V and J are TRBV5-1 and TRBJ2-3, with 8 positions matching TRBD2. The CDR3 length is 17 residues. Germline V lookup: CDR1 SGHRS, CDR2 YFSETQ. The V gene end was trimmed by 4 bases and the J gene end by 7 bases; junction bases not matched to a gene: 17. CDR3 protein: CASSLTPLGGGLNTQYF. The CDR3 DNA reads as TGCGCCAGCAGCCTCACACCACTCGGGGGGGGGCTTAATACGCAGTATTTT.

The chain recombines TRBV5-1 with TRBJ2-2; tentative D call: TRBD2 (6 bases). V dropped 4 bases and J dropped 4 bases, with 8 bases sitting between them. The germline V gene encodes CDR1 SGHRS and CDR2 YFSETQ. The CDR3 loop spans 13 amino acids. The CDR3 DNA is TGCGCCAGCAGCGTAGCGGTCACCGGGGAGCTGTTTTTT. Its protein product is CASSVAVTGELFF.

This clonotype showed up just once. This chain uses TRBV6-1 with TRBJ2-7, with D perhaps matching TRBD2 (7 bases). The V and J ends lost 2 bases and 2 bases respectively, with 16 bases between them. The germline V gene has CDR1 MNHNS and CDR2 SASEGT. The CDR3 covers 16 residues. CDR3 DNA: TGTGCCAGCAGTGAAAGCTTTCGGGGGGCCGCCTACGAGCAGTACGTC. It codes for CASSESFRGAAYEQYV.

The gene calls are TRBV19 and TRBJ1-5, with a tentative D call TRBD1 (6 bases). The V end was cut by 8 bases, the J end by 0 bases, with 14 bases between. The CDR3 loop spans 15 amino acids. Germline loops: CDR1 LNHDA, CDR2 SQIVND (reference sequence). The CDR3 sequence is CASAGTPYSNQPQHF. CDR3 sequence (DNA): TGTGCCAGTGCCGGGACACCTTATAGCAATCAGCCCCAGCATTTT.

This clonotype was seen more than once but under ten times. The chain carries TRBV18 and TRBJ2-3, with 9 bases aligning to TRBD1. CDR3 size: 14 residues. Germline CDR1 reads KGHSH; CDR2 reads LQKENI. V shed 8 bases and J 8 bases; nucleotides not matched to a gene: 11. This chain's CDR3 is CASADRGHPGTQYF. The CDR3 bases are TGTGCCAGCGCGGACAGGGGCCATCCCGGTACGCAGTATTTT.

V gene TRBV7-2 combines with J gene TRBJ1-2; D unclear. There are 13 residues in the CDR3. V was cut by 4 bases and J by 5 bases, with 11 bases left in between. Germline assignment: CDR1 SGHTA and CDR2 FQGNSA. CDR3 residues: CASSSHQAYGYTF. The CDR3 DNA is TGTGCCAGCAGCTCGCATCAAGCATATGGCTACACCTTC.

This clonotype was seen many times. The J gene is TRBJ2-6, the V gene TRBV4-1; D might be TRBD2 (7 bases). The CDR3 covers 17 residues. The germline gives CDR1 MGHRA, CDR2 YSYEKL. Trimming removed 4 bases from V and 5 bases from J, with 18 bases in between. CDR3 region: CASSPGTRGVWANVLTF. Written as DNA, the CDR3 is TGCGCCAGCAGCCCTGGGACACGGGGGGTCTGGGCCAACGTCCTGACTTTC.

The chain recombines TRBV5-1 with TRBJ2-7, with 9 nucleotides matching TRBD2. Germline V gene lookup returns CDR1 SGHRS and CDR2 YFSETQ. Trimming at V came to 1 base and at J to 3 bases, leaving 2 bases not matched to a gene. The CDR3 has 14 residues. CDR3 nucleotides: TGCGCCAGCAGCTTGAGCGGGGGGTTCTACGAGCAGTACGTC. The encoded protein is CASSLSGGFYEQYV.

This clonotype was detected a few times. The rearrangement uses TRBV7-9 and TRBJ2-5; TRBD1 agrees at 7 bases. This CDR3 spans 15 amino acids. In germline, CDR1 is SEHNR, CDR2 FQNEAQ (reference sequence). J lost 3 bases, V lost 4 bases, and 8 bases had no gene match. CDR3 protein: CASSSQAGTEETQYF. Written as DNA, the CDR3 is TGTGCCAGCAGCTCCCAGGCCGGGACAGAAGAGACCCAGTACTTC.

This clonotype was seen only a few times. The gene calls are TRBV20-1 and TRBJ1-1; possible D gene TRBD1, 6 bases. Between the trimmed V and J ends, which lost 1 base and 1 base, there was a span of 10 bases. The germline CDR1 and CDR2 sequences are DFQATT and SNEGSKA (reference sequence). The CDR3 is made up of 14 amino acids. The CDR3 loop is CSARVAGANTEAFF. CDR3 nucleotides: TGCAGTGCTAGAGTGGCAGGGGCGAACACTGAAGCTTTCTTT.

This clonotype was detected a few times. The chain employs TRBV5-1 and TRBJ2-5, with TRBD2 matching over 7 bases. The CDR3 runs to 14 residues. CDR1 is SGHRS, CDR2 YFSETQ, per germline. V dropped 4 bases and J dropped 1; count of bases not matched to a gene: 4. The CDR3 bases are TGCGCCAGCAGCAAAGGCGGGGGCCAAGAGACCCAGTACTTC. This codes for CASSKGGGQETQYF.

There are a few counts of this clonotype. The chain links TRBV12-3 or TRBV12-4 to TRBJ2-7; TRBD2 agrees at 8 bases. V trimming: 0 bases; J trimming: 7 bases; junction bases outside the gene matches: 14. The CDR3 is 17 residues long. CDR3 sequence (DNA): TGTGCCAGCAGTTTAGCGCCCAGCGGGGGATACCTTTTTGAGCAGTACTTC. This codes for CASSLAPSGGYLFEQYF.

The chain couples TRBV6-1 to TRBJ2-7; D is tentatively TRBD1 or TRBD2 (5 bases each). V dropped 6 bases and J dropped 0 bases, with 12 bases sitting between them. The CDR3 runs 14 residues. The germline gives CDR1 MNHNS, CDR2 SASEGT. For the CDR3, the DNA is TGTGCCAGCAGCCGGGGCCAGGTCTCCTACGAGCAGTACTTC. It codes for CASSRGQVSYEQYF.

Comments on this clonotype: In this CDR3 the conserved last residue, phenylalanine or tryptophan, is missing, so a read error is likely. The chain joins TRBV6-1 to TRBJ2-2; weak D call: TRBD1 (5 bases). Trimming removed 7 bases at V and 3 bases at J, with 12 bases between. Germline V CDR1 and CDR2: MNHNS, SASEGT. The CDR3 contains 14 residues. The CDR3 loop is CASKQGTYTGELFL. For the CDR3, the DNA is TGTGCCAGCAAGCAGGGAACTTACACCGGGGAGCTGTTTCTT.

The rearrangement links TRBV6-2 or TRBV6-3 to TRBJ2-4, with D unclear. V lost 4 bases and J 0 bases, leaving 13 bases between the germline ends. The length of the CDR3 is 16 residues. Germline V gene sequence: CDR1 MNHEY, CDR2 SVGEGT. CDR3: CASSSRPELAKNIQYF. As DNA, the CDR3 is TGTGCCAGCAGTTCTAGACCGGAACTAGCCAAAAACATTCAGTACTTC.

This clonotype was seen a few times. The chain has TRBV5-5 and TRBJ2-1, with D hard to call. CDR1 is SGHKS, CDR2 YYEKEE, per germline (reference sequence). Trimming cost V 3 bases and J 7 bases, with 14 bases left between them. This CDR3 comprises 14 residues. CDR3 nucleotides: TGTGCCAGCAGCTCTCTATTCCGGAAGAATGAGCAGTTCTTC. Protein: CASSSLFRKNEQFF.

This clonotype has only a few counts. CDR3 nucleotide sequence: TGCAGCGTTGGGGGGACTAGCGGGTACAATGAGCAGTTCTTC. This translates into CSVGGTSGYNEQFF. V is TRBV29-1 and J is TRBJ2-1, with 12 bases fitting TRBD2. The germline V gene has CDR1 SQVTM and CDR2 ANQGSEA. The CDR3 is 14 amino acids. Germline trimming cut 4 bases from V and 4 bases from J; bases unmatched to any gene: 2.

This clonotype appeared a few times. This CDR3 is CASRSTERDGYTF. As DNA, the CDR3 is TGTGCCAGCAGGTCGACAGAGAGAGATGGCTACACCTTC. This sequence joins TRBV6-1 and TRBJ1-2, with D possibly being TRBD1 (5 bases). V lost 6 bases and J lost 6, with 14 bases in between. This CDR3 is 13 amino acids long. Germline lookup yields CDR1 MNHNS and CDR2 SASEGT.

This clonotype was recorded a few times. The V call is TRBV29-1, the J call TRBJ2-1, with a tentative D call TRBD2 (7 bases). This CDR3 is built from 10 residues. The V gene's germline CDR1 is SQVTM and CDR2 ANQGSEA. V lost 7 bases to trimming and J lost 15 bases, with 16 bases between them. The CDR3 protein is CSGGGQNLFF. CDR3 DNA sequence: TGCAGCGGGGGGGGACAAAATCTGTTCTTC.

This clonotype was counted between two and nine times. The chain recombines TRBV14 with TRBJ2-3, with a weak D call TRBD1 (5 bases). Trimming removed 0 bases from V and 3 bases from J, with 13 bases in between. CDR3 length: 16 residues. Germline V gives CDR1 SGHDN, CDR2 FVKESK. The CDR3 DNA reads TGTGCCAGCAGCCAAGACCCCAGGGTAGGAACAGATACGCAGTATTTT. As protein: CASSQDPRVGTDTQYF.